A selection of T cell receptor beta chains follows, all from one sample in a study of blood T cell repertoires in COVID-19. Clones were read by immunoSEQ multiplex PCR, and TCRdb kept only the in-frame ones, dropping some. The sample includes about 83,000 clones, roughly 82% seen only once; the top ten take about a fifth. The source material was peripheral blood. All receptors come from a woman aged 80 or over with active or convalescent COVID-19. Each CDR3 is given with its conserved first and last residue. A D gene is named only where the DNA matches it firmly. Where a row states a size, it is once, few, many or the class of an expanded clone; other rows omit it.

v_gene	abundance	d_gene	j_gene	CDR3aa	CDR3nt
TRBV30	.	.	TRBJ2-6	CAQKGGYGANVLTF	TGTGCCCAAAAGGGGGGGTACGGGGCCAACGTCCTGACTTTC
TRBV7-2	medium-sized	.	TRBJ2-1	CASSFHSAGRNNEQFF	TGTGCCAGCAGCTTCCACTCCGCGGGGCGTAACAATGAGCAGTTCTTC
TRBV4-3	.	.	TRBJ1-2	CASSREEGSSGNYGYTF	TGCGCCAGCAGCCGGGAGGAGGGCTCGAGTGGTAACTATGGCTACACCTTC
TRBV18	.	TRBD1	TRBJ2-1	CASSPPTGTGKYNEQFF	TGTGCCAGCTCACCTCCGACCGGGACAGGGAAATACAATGAGCAGTTCTTC
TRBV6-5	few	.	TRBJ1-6	CASSRGINSPLHF	TGTGCCAGCAGTCGGGGAATAAATTCACCCCTCCACTTT
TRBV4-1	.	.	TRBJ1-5	CASSQDVPLTEVGQPQHF	TGCGCCAGCAGCCAAGATGTACCCCTCACCGAGGTGGGTCAGCCCCAGCATTTT
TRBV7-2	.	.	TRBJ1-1	CASSARWSTEAFF	TGTGCCAGCAGCGCAAGGTGGAGCACTGAAGCTTTCTTT
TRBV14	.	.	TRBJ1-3	CASRDGNSGNTIYF	TGTGCCAGCAGGGACGGGAACTCTGGAAACACCATATATTTT
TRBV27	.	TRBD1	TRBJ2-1	CASTSPGQSLYNEQFF	TGTGCCAGCACCTCCCCGGGACAGAGCCTATACAATGAGCAGTTCTTC
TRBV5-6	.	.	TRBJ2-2	CASSLIGGVPGELFF	TGTGCCAGCAGCTTGATCGGGGGTGTTCCCGGGGAGCTGTTTTTT
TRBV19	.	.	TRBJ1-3	CASTPSGGSGNTIYF	TGTGCCAGTACTCCTAGCGGGGGCTCCGGAAACACCATATATTTT
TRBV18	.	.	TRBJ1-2	CASSPRKGDGYTF	TGTGCCAGCTCACCACGAAAAGGGGATGGCTACACCTTC
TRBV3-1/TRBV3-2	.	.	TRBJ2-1	CASSQVNFEQFF	TGTGCCAGCAGCCAAGTAAACTTTGAGCAGTTCTTC
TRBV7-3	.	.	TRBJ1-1	CASSLTRQGEAFF	TGTGCCAGCAGCTTAACTCGGCAGGGAGAAGCTTTCTTT
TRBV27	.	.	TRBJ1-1	CASRTGGAEAFF	TGTGCCAGCAGGACGGGGGGTGCTGAAGCTTTCTTT
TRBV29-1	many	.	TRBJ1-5	CSGQGSNQPQHF	TGCAGCGGTCAGGGTAGCAATCAGCCCCAGCATTTT
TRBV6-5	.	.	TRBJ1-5	CASNTGLNQPQHF	TGTGCCAGCAACACAGGGCTCAATCAGCCCCAGCATTTT
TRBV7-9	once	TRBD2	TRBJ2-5	CASTGTSGVGETQYF	TGTGCCAGCACCGGGACTAGCGGGGTGGGGGAGACCCAGTACTTC
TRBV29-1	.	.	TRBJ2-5	CSLSGEEETQYF	TGCAGCTTATCAGGGGAAGAAGAGACCCAGTACTTC
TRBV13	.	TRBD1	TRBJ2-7	CASSQDRGPYEQYF	TGTGCCAGCAGCCAAGACAGGGGCCCCTACGAGCAGTACTTC
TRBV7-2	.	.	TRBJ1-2	CASSLVPQANYGYTF	TGTGCCAGCAGCTTAGTTCCCCAGGCTAACTATGGCTACACCTTC
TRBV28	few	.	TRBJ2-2	CASSLYPRGGELFF	TGTGCCAGCAGTTTATACCCCCGCGGCGGGGAGCTGTTTTTT
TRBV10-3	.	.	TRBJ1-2	CAISENTGYGYTF	TGTGCCATCAGTGAAAATACCGGGTATGGCTACACCTTC
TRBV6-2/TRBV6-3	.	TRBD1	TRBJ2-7	CASSWDRDTYEQYF	TGTGCCAGCAGTTGGGACAGGGACACCTACGAGCAGTACTTC
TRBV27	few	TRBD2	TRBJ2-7	CASSGGFDEQYF	TGTGCCAGCAGCGGGGGGTTCGACGAGCAGTACTTC
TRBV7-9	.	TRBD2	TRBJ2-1	CASSQRTSGGLGYEQFF	TGTGCCAGCAGCCAACGGACTAGCGGGGGGCTAGGCTATGAGCAGTTCTTC
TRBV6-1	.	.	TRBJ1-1	CASSELSTEAFF	TGTGCCAGCAGTGAATTGAGCACTGAAGCTTTCTTT
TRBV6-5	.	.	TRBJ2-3	CASTLGADTQYF	TGTGCCAGCACCTTAGGAGCAGATACGCAGTATTTT
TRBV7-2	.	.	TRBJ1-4	CASSRLREKLFF	TGTGCCAGCAGCCGATTGAGGGAAAAACTGTTTTTT
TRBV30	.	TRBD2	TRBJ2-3	CAWMRAGGTLTDTQYF	TGTGCCTGGATGCGAGCGGGGGGCACCCTCACAGATACGCAGTATTTT
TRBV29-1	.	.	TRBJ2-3	CSVGASVDTQYF	TGCAGCGTTGGGGCATCGGTAGATACGCAGTATTTT
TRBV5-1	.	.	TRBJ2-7	CASSLGGTYEQYF	TGCGCCAGCAGCTTGGGCGGAACCTACGAGCAGTACTTC
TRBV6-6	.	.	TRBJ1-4	CASSSTTTNEKLFF	TGTGCCAGCAGTTCGACTACAACTAATGAAAAACTGTTTTTT
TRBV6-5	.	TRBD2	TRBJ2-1	CASSYKRENEQFF	TGTGCCAGCAGTTACAAGCGGGAGAATGAGCAGTTCTTC
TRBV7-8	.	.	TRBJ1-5	CASSLVQGLNQPQHF	TGTGCCAGCAGCTTAGTTCAGGGGTTGAATCAGCCCCAGCATTTT
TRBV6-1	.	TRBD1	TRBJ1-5	CASSGGDRGTPNQPQHF	TGTGCCAGCAGTGGAGGGGACAGGGGGACACCCAATCAGCCCCAGCATTTT
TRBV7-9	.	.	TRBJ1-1	CASSSYGEGTEAFF	TGTGCCAGCAGCTCATACGGAGAAGGCACTGAAGCTTTCTTT
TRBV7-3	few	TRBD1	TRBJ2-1	CASSVGTGSNNEQFF	TGTGCCAGCAGCGTCGGGACAGGGTCCAACAATGAGCAGTTCTTC
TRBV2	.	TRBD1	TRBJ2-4	CASRRDRENIQYF	TGTGCCAGCAGAAGGGACAGGGAAAACATTCAGTACTTC
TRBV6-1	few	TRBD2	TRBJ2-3	CASSAGWGSGGFTDTQYF	TGTGCCAGCAGTGCTGGGTGGGGTAGCGGGGGATTCACAGATACGCAGTATTTT
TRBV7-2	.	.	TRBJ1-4	CASSNTGEKLFF	TGTGCCAGCAGCAACACAGGTGAAAAACTGTTTTTT
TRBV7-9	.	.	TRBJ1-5	CASSLGFGAGDQPQHF	TGTGCCAGCAGCTTAGGCTTCGGGGCAGGGGATCAGCCCCAGCATTTT